This section outlines one TCR beta chain sequence together with its context. Its antigen is unknown. V lost 5 bases to trimming and J lost 5 bases; unmatched junction nucleotides: 1. The CDR3 sequence is 13 residues long. Germline-derived CDR1 and CDR2 are SNHLY and FYNNEI. This record comes from a study of cytomegalovirus exposure and HLA in healthy donors. Study background: Caucasian-associated ancestry cluster membership applied to about four fifths of 300 to 450 genotyped donors.

The PCR employed 60 Vbeta primers together with 13 Jbeta primers. As handled by the study authors: Later, 65 million to 90 million unique TCR beta chains were counted in an analysis, and some 10 million of them were shared. Clones were sequenced by immunoSEQ multiplex PCR, and TCRdb holds only the in-frame ones, with some missing. The V and J calls and clone size were taken over from that table, and D and trimming were inferred from the DNA. The sample shows under 100,000 clones, around 73% of them seen only once. Study results and limitations: Roughly uniform depth of sequencing across donors was assumed in presence/absence analyses. A later analysis showed TCR association rates differing by HLA locus, peaking at DRB1 and lowest at HLA-C.

The chain joins TRBV2 to TRBJ1-4; 8 nucleotides match TRBD1. Material: PBMCs. This TCR derives from a man aged 45-65 years in good health and CMV-seronegative. The CDR3 spells CASSRDRNEKLFF. Here the CDR3 DNA reads TGTGCCAGCAGTAGGGACAGGAATGAAAAACTGTTTTTT. Complete variable domain (other parts from reference TRBV2 and TRBJ1-4): EPEVTQTPSHQVTQMGQEVILRCVPISNHLYFYWYRQILGQKVEFLVSFYNNEISEKSEIFDDQFSVERPDGSNFTLKIRSTKLEDSAMYFCASSRDRNEKLFFGSGTQLSVL.